Described below is a single T cell receptor beta chain sequence and its context. The data are from a study of identifying expanded T cells in peripheral blood. Produced via immunoSEQ multiplex PCR; TCRdb's table is partial and in-frame only. The table has approximately 90,000 clones, more than 70% seen once; the top ten hold approximately 4%. Input material: blood. This TCR derives from a person aged 18 to 70 in good health.

DNA of the CDR3: TGTGCCTCACTCCGGGACAGGGGGGGCTATGGCTACACCTTC. The encoded protein is CASLRDRGGYGYTF. The chain has TRBV30 and TRBJ1-2; 11 nucleotides agree with TRBD1. V lost 7 bases, J lost 4 bases, and 8 bases stayed unmatched. This CDR3 spans 14 amino acids. Looked up from germline, CDR1 is GTSNPN and CDR2 is SVGIG (reference sequence). Complete variable domain (other parts from reference TRBV30 and TRBJ1-2): SQTIHQWPATLVQPVGSPLSLECTVEGTSNPNLYWYRQAAGRGLQLLFYSVGIGQISSEVPQNLSASRPQDRQFILSSKKLLLSDSGFYLCASLRDRGGYGYTFGSGTRLTVV.